This TCR beta chain stems from a study of blood T cell repertoires in COVID-19. Sequencing used immunoSEQ multiplex PCR; TCRdb keeps in-frame clones, though not all of them. The profile shows 250,000 to 300,000 clones, about 91% of them singletons. The sample holds one count of this clone. CDR1 is SNHLY, CDR2 FYNNEI, per germline. The V segment lost 5 bases and the J segment 1 base; nucleotides outside the gene matches: 7. The CDR3 has 15 residues. The chain has TRBV2 and TRBJ2-7; TRBD1 aligns across 8 bases. The receptor was isolated from a woman in her twenties or thirties who had recovered from COVID-19. Sequenced input: peripheral blood. The CDR3 here is CASSSSDRESYEQYF. DNA for the CDR3: TGTGCCAGCAGTTCCTCGGACAGGGAATCCTACGAGCAGTACTTC. Combining the CDR3 with reference TRBV2 and TRBJ2-7 gives the whole variable domain EPEVTQTPSHQVTQMGQEVILRCVPISNHLYFYWYRQILGQKVEFLVSFYNNEISEKSEIFDDQFSVERPDGSNFTLKIRSTKLEDSAMYFCASSSSDRESYEQYFGPGTRLTVT.